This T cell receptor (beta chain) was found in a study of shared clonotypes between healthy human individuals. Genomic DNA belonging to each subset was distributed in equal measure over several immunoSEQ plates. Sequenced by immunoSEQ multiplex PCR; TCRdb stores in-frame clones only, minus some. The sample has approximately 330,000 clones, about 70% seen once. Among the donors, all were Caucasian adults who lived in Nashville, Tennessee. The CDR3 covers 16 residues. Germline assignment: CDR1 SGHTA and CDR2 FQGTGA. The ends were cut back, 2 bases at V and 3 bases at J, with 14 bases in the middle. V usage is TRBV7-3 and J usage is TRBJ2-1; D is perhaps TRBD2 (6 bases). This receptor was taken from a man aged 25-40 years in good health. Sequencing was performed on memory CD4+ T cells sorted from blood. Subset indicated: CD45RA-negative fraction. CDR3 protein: CASSLLGTLYYNEQFF. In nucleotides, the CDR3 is TGTGCCAGCAGCTTATTGGGGACTCTATACTACAATGAGCAGTTCTTC.